Below are 5 T cell receptor beta chains sequenced from a single sample in a study. MiXCR was run by TCRdb on the RT-PCR reads, yielding one entry per CDR3 protein. Among about 700,000 distinct CDR3 sequences listed, 14% were seen once. Sequenced material: memory CD4+ T cells from blood. These receptors came from a female donor in good health, serving as a healthy control.

The table lists this clonotype with a few counts. The chain couples TRBV6-1 to TRBJ1-5; D call uncertain. Germline values: CDR1 MNHNS, CDR2 SASEGT. V was trimmed by 4 bases and J by 3 bases, leaving 7 bases between them. The CDR3 spans 13 residues. The CDR3 DNA sequence: TGTGCCAGCAGTGGAGGAAACAATCAGCCCCAGCATTTT. Protein: CASSGGNNQPQHF.

The gene calls are TRBV5-1 and TRBJ1-4; 12 bases agree with TRBD1. Germline values: CDR1 SGHRS, CDR2 YFSETQ. J gave up 6 bases and V 3 bases, and 6 bases lay outside the gene matches. This CDR3 has 16 residues. The CDR3 DNA follows: TGCGCCAGCAGCTCCGGGACAGGGGGCGGATATGAAAAACTGTTTTTT. Translated, it gives CASSSGTGGGYEKLFF.

V usage is TRBV20-1 and J usage is TRBJ2-7; TRBD1 matches at 8 bases. V shed 5 bases, J shed 7 bases, and the junction held 13 bases outside the gene matches. The CDR3 has 14 residues. Germline CDR1 DFQATT, CDR2 SNEGSKA (reference sequence). The CDR3 nucleotides read TGCAGTGCTCCTATTCGGACAGGGTTTAGTGAGCAGTACTTC. It specifies CSAPIRTGFSEQYF.

This clonotype was seen a handful of times. The chain has TRBV20-1 and TRBJ1-1; D is perhaps TRBD1 (5 bases). The CDR3 consists of 13 residues. The V and J ends lost 6 bases and 3 bases respectively, with 14 bases between them. Germline CDR1 and CDR2: DFQATT and SNEGSKA (reference sequence). The CDR3 DNA follows: TGCAGTGCGCGGCCGGGGGGGGACACTGAAGCTTTCTTT. It is translated as CSARPGGDTEAFF.

This clonotype was counted ten times or more. The chain couples TRBV29-1 to TRBJ2-3; tentative D call: TRBD2 (6 bases). Between the trimmed V and J ends, which lost 7 bases and 3 bases, there was a span of 17 bases. The CDR3 extends over 14 amino acids. CDR1 SQVTM and CDR2 ANQGSEA come from the germline V gene. The CDR3 DNA is TGCAGCGGCACCGGGACTCCGGCGACAGATACGCAGTATTTT. It codes for CSGTGTPATDTQYF.